The clone carrying this T cell receptor beta chain was observed at least ten times. This record belongs to a study of response to subunit inactivated influenza vaccine. One entry per CDR3 protein results from TCRdb running MiXCR on the RT-PCR reads. The profile shows under 800,000 distinct CDR3 sequences, roughly 14% of them singletons. CDR3 size: 12 residues. Trimming left V 8 bases short and J 11 bases short, with 19 bases between. Germline CDR1 is MNHEY and CDR2 is SMNVEV (reference sequence). The sample was PBMCs from blood, taken around 15 days before vaccination. This clonotype was sampled from a man in his fifties who received an inactivated influenza vaccine. The chain uses TRBV27 and TRBJ2-7, with D perhaps TRBD2 (6 bases). The CDR3, as DNA: TGTGCCAGCGGCCTAGATTGGGGGGAAAAGTACTTC. It codes for CASGLDWGEKYF.